Only a few counts were recorded for the clone carrying this TCR beta chain. This sample is drawn from a study of cytomegalovirus exposure and HLA in healthy donors. CDR3 length equals 15 residues. CDR1 LGHNA and CDR2 YSLEER come from the germline V gene. 60 Vbeta and 13 Jbeta primers were used in PCR. Sequencing used immunoSEQ multiplex PCR; TCRdb keeps in-frame clones, though not all of them. The repertoire holds about 130,000 clones, with approximately 80% as singletons. The rearrangement uses TRBV4-3 and TRBJ2-5, with D unresolved. The J call may be mistaken, given a closer DNA end match to TRBJ2-7. The sequencing input was PBMCs. The clonotype comes from a man younger than 35 in good health and CMV-seronegative. For the CDR3, the DNA is TGCGCCAGCAGCCAAGATCGGCTAGAGGTCTACGAGCAGTACTTC. Protein: CASSQDRLEVYEQYF.